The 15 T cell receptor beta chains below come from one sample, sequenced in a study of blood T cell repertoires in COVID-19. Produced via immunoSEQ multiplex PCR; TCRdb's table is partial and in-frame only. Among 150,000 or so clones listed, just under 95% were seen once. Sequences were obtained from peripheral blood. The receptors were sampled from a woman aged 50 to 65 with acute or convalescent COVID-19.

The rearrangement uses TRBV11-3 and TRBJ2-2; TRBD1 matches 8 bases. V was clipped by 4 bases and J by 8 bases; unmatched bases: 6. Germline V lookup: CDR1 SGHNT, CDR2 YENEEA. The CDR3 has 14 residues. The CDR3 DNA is TGTGCCAGCAGCTACACAGGGGGATCTGGGGAGCTGTTTTTT. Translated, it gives CASSYTGGSGELFF.

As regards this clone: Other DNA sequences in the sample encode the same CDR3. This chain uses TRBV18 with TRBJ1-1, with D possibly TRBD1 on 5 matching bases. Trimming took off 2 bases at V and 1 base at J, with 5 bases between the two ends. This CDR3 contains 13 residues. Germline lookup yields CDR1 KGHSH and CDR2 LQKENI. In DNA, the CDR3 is TGTGCCAGCTCACCAAGGGGGAACACTGAAGCTTTCTTT. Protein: CASSPRGNTEAFF.

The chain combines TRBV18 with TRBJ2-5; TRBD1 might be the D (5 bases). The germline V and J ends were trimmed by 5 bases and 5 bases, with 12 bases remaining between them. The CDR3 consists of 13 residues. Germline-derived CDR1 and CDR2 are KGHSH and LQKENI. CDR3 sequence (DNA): TGTGCCAGCTCAGGACAACTTGCGGAGACCCAGTACTTC. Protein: CASSGQLAETQYF. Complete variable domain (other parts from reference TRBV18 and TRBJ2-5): NAGVMQNPRHLVRRRGQEARLRCSPMKGHSHVYWYRQLPEEGLKFMVYLQKENIIDESGMPKERFSAEFPKEGPSILRIQQVVRGDSAAYFCASSGQLAETQYFGPGTRLLVL.

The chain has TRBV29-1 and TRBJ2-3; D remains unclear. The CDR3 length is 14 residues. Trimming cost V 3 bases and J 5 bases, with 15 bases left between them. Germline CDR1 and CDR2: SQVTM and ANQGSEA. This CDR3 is CSVEPTLQRDTQYF. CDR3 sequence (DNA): TGCAGCGTTGAGCCGACACTCCAACGAGATACGCAGTATTTT.

The CDR3 reads CASSSLGLTYEQYF. The CDR3 DNA sequence: TGTGCCAGCAGCTCCCTGGGGCTAACCTACGAGCAGTACTTC. This chain joins TRBV7-2 and TRBJ2-7; TRBD1 is a possible D gene (5 bases). CDR1 is SGHTA and CDR2 is FQGNSA in the germline V gene. The CDR3 runs 14 residues. V dropped 4 bases and J dropped 2 bases, with 12 bases sitting between them.

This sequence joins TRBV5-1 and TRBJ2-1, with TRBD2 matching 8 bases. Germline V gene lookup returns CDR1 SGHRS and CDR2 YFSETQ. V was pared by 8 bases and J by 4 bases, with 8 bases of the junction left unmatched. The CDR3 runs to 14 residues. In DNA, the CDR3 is TGCGCCAGTGGCTTTGGCGGGGGGTACAATGAGCAGTTCTTC. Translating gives CASGFGGGYNEQFF. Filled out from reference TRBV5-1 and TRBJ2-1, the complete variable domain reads KAGVTQTPRYLIKTRGQQVTLSCSPISGHRSVSWYQQTPGQGLQFLFEYFSETQRNKGNFPGRFSGRQFSNSRSEMNVSTLELGDSALYLCASGFGGGYNEQFFGPGTRLTVL.

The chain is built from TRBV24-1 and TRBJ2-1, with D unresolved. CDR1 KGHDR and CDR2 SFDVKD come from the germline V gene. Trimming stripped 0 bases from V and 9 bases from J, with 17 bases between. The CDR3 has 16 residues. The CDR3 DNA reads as TGTGCCACCAGTGATTTGAGGTCAGGTCCATCCGGTGAGCAGTTCTTC. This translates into CATSDLRSGPSGEQFF.

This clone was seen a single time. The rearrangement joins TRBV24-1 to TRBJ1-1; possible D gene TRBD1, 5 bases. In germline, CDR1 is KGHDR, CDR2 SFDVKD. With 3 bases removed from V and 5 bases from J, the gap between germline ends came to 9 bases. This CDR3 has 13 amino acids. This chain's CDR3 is CATSDGGGTEAFF. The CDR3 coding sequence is TGTGCCACCAGTGATGGTGGGGGGACTGAAGCTTTCTTT.

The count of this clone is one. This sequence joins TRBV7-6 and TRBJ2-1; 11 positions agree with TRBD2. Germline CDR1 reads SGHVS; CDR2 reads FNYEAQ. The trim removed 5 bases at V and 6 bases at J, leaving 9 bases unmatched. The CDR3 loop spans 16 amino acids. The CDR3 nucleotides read TGTGCCAGCAGCACCCGACTAGCGGGACACAGCAATGAGCAGTTCTTC. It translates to CASSTRLAGHSNEQFF. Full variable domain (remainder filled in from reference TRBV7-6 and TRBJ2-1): GAGVSQSPRYKVTKRGQDVALRCDPISGHVSLYWYRQALGQGPEFLTYFNYEAQQDKSGLPNDRFSAERPEGSISTLTIQRTEQRDSAMYRCASSTRLAGHSNEQFFGPGTRLTVL.

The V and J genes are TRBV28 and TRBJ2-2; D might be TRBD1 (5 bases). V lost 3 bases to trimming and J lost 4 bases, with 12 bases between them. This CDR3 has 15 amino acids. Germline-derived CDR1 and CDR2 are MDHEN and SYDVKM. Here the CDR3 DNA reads TGTGCCAGCAGTTTTCAGGGATCATTCACCGGGGAGCTGTTTTTT. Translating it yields CASSFQGSFTGELFF.

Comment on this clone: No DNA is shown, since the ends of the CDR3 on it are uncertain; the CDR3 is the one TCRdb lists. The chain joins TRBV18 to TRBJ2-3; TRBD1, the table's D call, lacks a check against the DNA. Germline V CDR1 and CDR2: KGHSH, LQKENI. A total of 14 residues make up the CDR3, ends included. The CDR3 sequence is CASSPLSFATGAYF.

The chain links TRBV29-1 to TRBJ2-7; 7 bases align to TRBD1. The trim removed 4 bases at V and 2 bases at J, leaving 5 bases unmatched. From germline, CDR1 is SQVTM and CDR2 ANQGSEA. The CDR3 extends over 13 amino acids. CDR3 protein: CSVGWDRPYEQYF. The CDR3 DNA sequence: TGCAGCGTTGGATGGGACAGACCCTACGAGCAGTACTTC.

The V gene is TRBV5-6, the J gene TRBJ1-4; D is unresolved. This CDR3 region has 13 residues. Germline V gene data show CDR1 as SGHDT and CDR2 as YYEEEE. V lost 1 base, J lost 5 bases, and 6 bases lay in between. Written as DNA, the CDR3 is TGTGCCAGCAGCTTGCAGGCGAATGAAAAACTGTTTTTT. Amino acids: CASSLQANEKLFF. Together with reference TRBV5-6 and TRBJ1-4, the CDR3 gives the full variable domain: DAGVTQSPTHLIKTRGQQVTLRCSPKSGHDTVSWYQQALGQGPQFIFQYYEEEERQRGNFPDRFSGHQFPNYSSELNVNALLLGDSALYLCASSLQANEKLFFGSGTQLSVL.

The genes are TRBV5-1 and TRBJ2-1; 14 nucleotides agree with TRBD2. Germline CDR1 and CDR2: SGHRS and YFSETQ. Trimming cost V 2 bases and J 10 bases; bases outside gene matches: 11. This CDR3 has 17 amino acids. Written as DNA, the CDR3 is TGCGCCAGCAGCTTTGACACCGGGACTAGCGGGGGTGAGGAGCAGTTCTTC. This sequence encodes CASSFDTGTSGGEEQFF.

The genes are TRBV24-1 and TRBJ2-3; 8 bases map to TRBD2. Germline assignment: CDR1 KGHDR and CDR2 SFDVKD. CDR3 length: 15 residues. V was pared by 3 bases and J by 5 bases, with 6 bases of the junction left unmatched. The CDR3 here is CATSDTGLARDTQYF. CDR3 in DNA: TGTGCCACCAGTGATACCGGACTAGCAAGAGATACGCAGTATTTT.